Below, 10 T cell receptor beta chains from the same sample are listed, as sequenced in a study of blood T cell repertoires in COVID-19. Assay: immunoSEQ multiplex PCR; the TCRdb copy retains only in-frame clones and omits some. The sample has roughly 180,000 clones; roughly 90% are singletons. Sequenced material: PBMCs or T cells enriched from blood (not recorded which). The receptors derive from a woman between 25 and 40 years old who had recovered from COVID-19.

This chain connects TRBV30 to TRBJ2-1; TRBD1 aligns across 7 bases. The ends lost 2 bases at V and 5 bases at J; junction bases unmatched: 6. Germline-derived CDR1 and CDR2 are GTSNPN and SVGIG (reference sequence). The length of the CDR3 is 14 residues. CDR3 DNA: TGTGCCTGGAGTAAATTAACAGGGGACAATGAGCAGTTCTTC. Its translation is CAWSKLTGDNEQFF.

This clone was detected many times. V and J are TRBV10-3 and TRBJ2-7, with 10 positions matching TRBD2. The V and J ends lost 2 bases and 5 bases, in that order; junction bases with no gene match: 3. This CDR3 comprises 14 residues. Germline CDR1 reads ENHRY; CDR2 reads SYGVKD. The CDR3, as DNA: TGTGCCATCAGTGAGGAGCGGGAGGGAAACGAGCAGTACTTC. It specifies CAISEEREGNEQYF.

The chain joins TRBV7-3 to TRBJ2-1; 10 nucleotides align to TRBD1. Losses at the gene ends were 4 bases for V and 1 base for J; bases not matched to a gene: 1. The CDR3 runs to 15 residues. From germline, CDR1 is SGHTA and CDR2 FQGTGA. CDR3 nucleotide sequence: TGTGCCAGCAGCTCGGACAGGGGGTCCTACAATGAGCAGTTCTTC. It codes for CASSSDRGSYNEQFF.

The V call is TRBV7-8, the J call TRBJ2-7; D is perhaps TRBD1 (6 bases). V was shortened by 0 bases and J by 5 bases, with 14 bases between the two germline ends. CDR3 length equals 15 residues. Looked up from germline, CDR1 is SGHVS and CDR2 is FQNEAQ. The CDR3: CASSLAPRGLNEQYF. DNA for the CDR3: TGTGCCAGCAGCTTAGCACCCAGGGGTTTGAACGAGCAGTACTTC.

J is TRBJ1-4 and V is TRBV7-2; a possible D gene is TRBD1 (5 bases). CDR3 length: 16 amino acids. CDR1 and CDR2 (germline): SGHTA, FQGNSA. V was cut by 5 bases and J by 6 bases, with 19 bases left in between. The CDR3 protein is CASSPSEGWGDEKLFF. CDR3 bases: TGTGCCAGCAGCCCTTCGGAGGGTTGGGGGGATGAAAAACTGTTTTTT.

CDR3: CASKRLAGISYNEQFF. The CDR3 DNA follows: TGCGCCAGCAAGCGTCTCGCGGGGATCTCCTACAATGAGCAGTTCTTC. The chain couples TRBV10-2 to TRBJ2-1; D is possibly TRBD2 (6 bases). This CDR3 comprises 16 residues. V shed 7 bases and J shed 0 bases, with 16 bases lying between them. Per the germline V gene, CDR1 is WSHSY and CDR2 is SAAADI.

The chain employs TRBV27 and TRBJ1-1, with 10 positions matching TRBD1. CDR1 MNHEY and CDR2 SMNVEV come from the germline V gene (reference sequence). This CDR3 is 17 amino acids long. Trimming cost V 1 base and J 0 bases; bases outside gene matches: 5. The CDR3 here is CASSLWGTGVLNTEAFF. In DNA form, the CDR3 reads TGTGCCAGCAGTTTATGGGGGACAGGGGTACTGAACACTGAAGCTTTCTTT.

This clone was counted a few times. V gene TRBV6-2 or TRBV6-3 combines with J gene TRBJ2-1, with 9 positions matching TRBD1. V lost 2 bases and J lost 6; bases outside the gene matches: 5. Germline V gene data show CDR1 as MNHEY and CDR2 as SVGEGT. The CDR3 consists of 15 residues. CDR3 in DNA: TGTGCCAGCAGTTACCGGGACAGGGACGGCAATGAGCAGTTCTTC. Its protein is CASSYRDRDGNEQFF.

The V gene is TRBV27, the J gene TRBJ1-5; D ambiguous. CDR3 length: 13 amino acids. Between the trimmed V and J ends, which lost 10 bases and 0 bases, there was a span of 10 bases. Germline lookup yields CDR1 MNHEY and CDR2 SMNVEV (reference sequence). CDR3 loop: CATAGYSNQPQHF. The CDR3 nucleotides read TGTGCCACTGCGGGGTATAGCAATCAGCCCCAGCATTTT.

The chain couples TRBV5-1 to TRBJ2-5; TRBD1 might be the D (6 bases). The length of the CDR3 is 14 residues. CDR1 and CDR2 from the germline V gene are SGHRS and YFSETQ. Between the trimmed V and J ends, which lost 2 bases and 5 bases, there was a span of 13 bases. The CDR3 nucleotides are TGCGCCAGCAGCTTAGGGACAACATCCGAGACCCAGTACTTC. It yields the protein CASSLGTTSETQYF.